The source of this T cell receptor beta chain is a study of T cells after yellow fever vaccination. General study points: Shared CD4/CD8 clonotypes were a small share, likely from convergent recombination.

TCR cDNA, made by 5'RACE template switching, carried an added universal primer site and UMIs. TCRdb ran MiXCR on the 5' RACE reads and lists one entry per CDR3 protein. The sample lists 55,000 to 70,000 distinct CDR3 sequences; about 6.5% were seen once. The length of the CDR3 is 13 residues. V was cut by 3 bases and J by 6 bases, with 11 bases left in between. Germline-derived CDR1 and CDR2 are DFQATT and SNEGSKA (reference sequence). This clonotype was counted many times. The antigen is undetermined. The TCR originated in a man aged 18 to 35 who received the YFV17D yellow fever vaccine. J is TRBJ2-2 and V is TRBV20-1; TRBD2 might be the D (5 bases). The specimen comprised CD8+ T cells sorted from PBMCs, sampled around 45 days after the first yellow fever vaccination. The CDR3 DNA follows: TGCAGTGCTAGGGGAGAGGGCCCCGGGGAGCTGTTTTTT. Translated: CSARGEGPGELFF.